These T cell receptor beta chains were read from a single sample in a study of blood T cell repertoires in COVID-19. Profiled with immunoSEQ multiplex PCR; TCRdb holds only in-frame clones, not every one. Of over 200,000 clones listed, around four fifths were seen once; the top ten hold approximately 6%. The sample consisted of peripheral blood. Source of these receptors: an elderly man with acute or convalescent COVID-19. The CDR3 runs from the conserved cysteine through the conserved F or W. D genes are given only for firm matches. Not all rows give a size; the values are once, few, many and, for expanded clones, a class.

V gene: TRBV3-1/TRBV3-2
J gene: TRBJ2-2
CDR3 length: 13
D gene: .
clone size: .
CDR3 protein: CASERGWTGELFF
CDR3 DNA: TGTGCCAGCGAAAGGGGATGGACCGGGGAGCTGTTTTTT

V gene: TRBV6-2/TRBV6-3
J gene: TRBJ1-2
CDR3 length: 14
D gene: .
clone size: .
CDR3 protein: CASSYQTANYGYTF
CDR3 DNA: TGTGCCAGCAGTTACCAGACAGCTAACTATGGCTACACCTTC

V gene: TRBV7-6
J gene: TRBJ2-1
CDR3 length: 16
D gene: TRBD2
clone size: .
CDR3 protein: CASSLASGNSYNEQFF
CDR3 DNA: TGTGCCAGCAGCTTGGCTAGCGGGAACTCCTACAATGAGCAGTTCTTC

V gene: TRBV18
J gene: TRBJ2-7
CDR3 length: 13
D gene: .
clone size: once
CDR3 protein: CASTPKGTYEQYF
CDR3 DNA: TGTGCCAGCACGCCCAAGGGGACCTACGAGCAGTACTTC

V gene: TRBV3-1/TRBV3-2
J gene: TRBJ1-2
CDR3 length: 14
D gene: .
clone size: .
CDR3 protein: CASSQNLGLDGYTF
CDR3 DNA: TGTGCCAGCAGCCAGAATTTGGGGCTAGATGGCTACACCTTC

V gene: TRBV3-1/TRBV3-2
J gene: TRBJ2-5
CDR3 length: 14
D gene: .
clone size: .
CDR3 protein: CASSPTPVGETQYF
CDR3 DNA: TGTGCCAGCAGCCCAACGCCGGTCGGGGAGACCCAGTACTTC

V gene: TRBV9
J gene: TRBJ2-1
CDR3 length: 13
D gene: .
clone size: .
CDR3 protein: CASSDSILAEQFF
CDR3 DNA: TGTGCCAGCAGCGACAGTATCCTCGCGGAGCAGTTCTTC

V gene: TRBV24-1
J gene: TRBJ2-3
CDR3 length: 15
D gene: TRBD2
clone size: .
CDR3 protein: CATSEASGRGETQYF
CDR3 DNA: TGTGCCACCAGTGAGGCTAGCGGGAGAGGAGAAACGCAGTATTTT

V gene: TRBV29-1
J gene: TRBJ2-7
CDR3 length: 13
D gene: .
clone size: .
CDR3 protein: CSVGQGGAYEQYF
CDR3 DNA: TGCAGCGTTGGGCAGGGCGGGGCCTACGAGCAGTACTTC

V gene: TRBV4-1
J gene: TRBJ2-1
CDR3 length: 15
D gene: TRBD2
clone size: few
CDR3 protein: CASSHGLAGIWEQFF
CDR3 DNA: TGCGCCAGCAGCCACGGACTAGCGGGGATCTGGGAGCAGTTCTTC

V gene: TRBV6-6
J gene: TRBJ2-7
CDR3 length: 11
D gene: .
clone size: .
CDR3 protein: CASSYVGEQYF
CDR3 DNA: TGTGCCAGCAGTTACGTCGGCGAGCAGTACTTC

V gene: TRBV2
J gene: TRBJ2-1
CDR3 length: 16
D gene: TRBD2
clone size: .
CDR3 protein: CASSTGPGLGHNEQFF
CDR3 DNA: TGTGCCAGCAGTACCGGTCCGGGACTAGGGCACAATGAGCAGTTCTTC

V gene: TRBV9
J gene: TRBJ2-1
CDR3 length: 13
D gene: .
clone size: .
CDR3 protein: CASSGGQYNEQFF
CDR3 DNA: TGTGCCAGCAGCGGCGGACAATACAATGAGCAGTTCTTC

V gene: TRBV2
J gene: TRBJ2-7
CDR3 length: 14
D gene: .
clone size: .
CDR3 protein: CASRKSGLTMEQYF
CDR3 DNA: TGTGCCAGCAGAAAATCGGGACTTACCATGGAGCAGTACTTC

V gene: TRBV24-1
J gene: TRBJ2-4
CDR3 length: 15
D gene: TRBD1
clone size: .
CDR3 protein: CATSDPGTGKNIQYF
CDR3 DNA: TGTGCCACCAGTGACCCCGGGACAGGGAAAAACATTCAGTACTTC

V gene: TRBV9
J gene: TRBJ2-5
CDR3 length: 16
D gene: .
clone size: few
CDR3 protein: CASSVSAGKSQETQYF
CDR3 DNA: TGTGCCAGCAGCGTATCGGCGGGGAAAAGCCAAGAGACCCAGTACTTC

V gene: TRBV18
J gene: TRBJ1-6
CDR3 length: 15
D gene: TRBD1
clone size: .
CDR3 protein: CASSPARTGNSPLHF
CDR3 DNA: TGTGCCAGCTCACCGGCCAGGACAGGGAATTCACCCCTCCACTTT

V gene: TRBV5-1
J gene: TRBJ2-7
CDR3 length: 15
D gene: .
clone size: .
CDR3 protein: CASSLADAVSYEQYF
CDR3 DNA: TGCGCCAGCAGCTTGGCCGATGCAGTATCCTACGAGCAGTACTTC

V gene: TRBV28
J gene: TRBJ1-2
CDR3 length: 12
D gene: .
clone size: many
CDR3 protein: CASSFGGFGYTF
CDR3 DNA: TGTGCCAGCAGTTTTGGGGGGTTTGGCTACACCTTC

V gene: TRBV7-8
J gene: TRBJ1-2
CDR3 length: 14
D gene: TRBD1
clone size: .
CDR3 protein: CASSFADRGGGYTF
CDR3 DNA: TGTGCCAGCAGCTTCGCGGACAGGGGCGGGGGCTACACCTTC

V gene: TRBV5-4
J gene: TRBJ1-6
CDR3 length: 16
D gene: TRBD1
clone size: .
CDR3 protein: CASSLAGTGAGSPLHF
CDR3 DNA: TGTGCCAGCAGCTTGGCCGGGACAGGGGCTGGTTCACCCCTCCACTTT

V gene: TRBV19
J gene: TRBJ2-1
CDR3 length: 15
D gene: .
clone size: .
CDR3 protein: CASSISGLTYNEQFF
CDR3 DNA: TGTGCCAGTAGTATCTCAGGTCTGACCTACAATGAGCAGTTCTTC

V gene: TRBV4-1
J gene: TRBJ2-1
CDR3 length: 15
D gene: TRBD1
clone size: .
CDR3 protein: CASSQDGQAYNEQFF
CDR3 DNA: TGCGCCAGCAGCCAAGATGGACAGGCATACAATGAGCAGTTCTTC

V gene: TRBV4-2
J gene: TRBJ1-2
CDR3 length: 17
D gene: .
clone size: few
CDR3 protein: CASSQETGTLGNYGYTF
CDR3 DNA: TGTGCCAGCAGCCAAGAGACAGGAACTCTTGGTAACTATGGCTACACCTTC

V gene: TRBV14
J gene: TRBJ1-1
CDR3 length: 14
D gene: .
clone size: .
CDR3 protein: CASTLTGMNTEAFF
CDR3 DNA: TGTGCCAGCACACTCACAGGGATGAACACTGAAGCTTTCTTT

V gene: TRBV11-2
J gene: TRBJ1-5
CDR3 length: 15
D gene: .
clone size: .
CDR3 protein: CASSPGRNVGQPQHF
CDR3 DNA: TGTGCCAGCAGCCCCGGGAGGAACGTGGGACAGCCCCAGCATTTT

V gene: TRBV3-1/TRBV3-2
J gene: TRBJ1-6
CDR3 length: 15
D gene: .
clone size: .
CDR3 protein: CASSQRSSYNSPLHF
CDR3 DNA: TGTGCCAGCAGCCAGAGGAGCTCCTATAATTCACCCCTCCACTTT

V gene: TRBV10-2
J gene: TRBJ2-3
CDR3 length: 17
D gene: TRBD2
clone size: once
CDR3 protein: CASSEASGRAGTDTQYF
CDR3 DNA: TGCGCCAGCAGTGAAGCTAGCGGGAGGGCCGGCACAGATACGCAGTATTTT

V gene: TRBV19
J gene: TRBJ2-7
CDR3 length: 16
D gene: .
clone size: .
CDR3 protein: CASSMVGTPTSYEQYF
CDR3 DNA: TGTGCCAGTAGTATGGTCGGGACACCTACCTCCTACGAGCAGTACTTC

V gene: TRBV9
J gene: TRBJ2-2
CDR3 length: 15
D gene: .
clone size: .
CDR3 protein: CASSVGGTNTGELFF
CDR3 DNA: TGTGCCAGCAGCGTAGGCGGGACGAACACCGGGGAGCTGTTTTTT

V gene: TRBV6-5
J gene: TRBJ2-1
CDR3 length: 15
D gene: TRBD2
clone size: .
CDR3 protein: CATKTTKRGLDEQFF
CDR3 DNA: TGTGCCACCAAGACGACTAAGCGGGGTTTGGATGAGCAGTTCTTC

V gene: TRBV29-1
J gene: TRBJ1-2
CDR3 length: 14
D gene: TRBD1
clone size: .
CDR3 protein: CSVSPGTGSYGYTF
CDR3 DNA: TGCAGCGTTTCTCCCGGGACAGGATCCTATGGCTACACCTTC

V gene: TRBV18
J gene: TRBJ2-7
CDR3 length: 17
D gene: .
clone size: .
CDR3 protein: CASSPNLIKGERHEQYF
CDR3 DNA: TGTGCCAGCTCACCAAACTTAATTAAAGGGGAACGGCACGAGCAGTACTTC

V gene: TRBV29-1
J gene: TRBJ1-3
CDR3 length: 14
D gene: .
clone size: .
CDR3 protein: CSVDSQGRGNTIYF
CDR3 DNA: TGCAGCGTTGATTCCCAGGGGAGAGGAAACACCATATATTTT

V gene: TRBV5-1
J gene: TRBJ1-1
CDR3 length: 19
D gene: TRBD1
clone size: .
CDR3 protein: CASSLQPPGQGTRNTEAFF
CDR3 DNA: TGCGCCAGCAGCTTGCAGCCTCCGGGACAGGGGACTCGGAACACTGAAGCTTTCTTT